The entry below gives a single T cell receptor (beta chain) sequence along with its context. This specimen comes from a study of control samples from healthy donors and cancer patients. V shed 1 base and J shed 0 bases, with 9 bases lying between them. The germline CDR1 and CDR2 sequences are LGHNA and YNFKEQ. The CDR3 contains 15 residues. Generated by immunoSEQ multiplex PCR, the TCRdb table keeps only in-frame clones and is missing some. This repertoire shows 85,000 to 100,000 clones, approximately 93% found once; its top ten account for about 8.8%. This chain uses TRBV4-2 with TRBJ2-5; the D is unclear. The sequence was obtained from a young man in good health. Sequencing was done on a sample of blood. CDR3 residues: CASSQVTSYQETQYF. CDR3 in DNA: TGTGCCAGCAGCCAAGTGACTTCGTACCAAGAGACCCAGTACTTC.